This T cell receptor beta chain derives from a study of radiation and T cells in renal cell carcinoma. Study-wide points: Dominant CDR3 motifs occupied more repertoire in irradiated than control tumors.

The treatment is: treatment-naive control, cytoreductive nephrectomy. The patient's renal cell carcinoma had clear cell pathology. The CDR3 contains 13 residues. V lost 0 bases, J lost 5 bases, and 8 bases lay in between. CDR1 and CDR2 (germline): SGDLS, YYNGEE. This table comes from immunoSEQ multiplex PCR, and its TCRdb copy is limited to in-frame clones, with some not included. The table lists around 23,000 clones, around half of them singletons, with about a fifth in the top ten. On this clone: The target antigen is unknown.

This clonotype originated in a human donor with renal cell carcinoma. This material consisted of tumor tissue, taken from a patient whose treatment was nephrectomy without radiotherapy. This sequence joins TRBV9 and TRBJ2-5; D unclear. The CDR3 is CASSVVTGETQYF. The CDR3 region has the DNA TGTGCCAGCAGCGTAGTGACCGGGGAGACCCAGTACTTC.